These T cell receptor beta chains were read from a single sample in a study of Ad26.COV2.S vaccination and SARS-CoV-2 variants. Produced via immunoSEQ multiplex PCR; TCRdb's table is partial and in-frame only. This table holds around 300,000 clones, roughly 88% found once. The sequencing used peripheral blood, collected in a trial of Ad26.COV2.S vaccine versus placebo. Receptors originate from a person aged 18 to 65 who received the Ad26.COV2.S COVID-19 vaccine or a placebo. Each CDR3 is given without its conserved first and last residue.

CDR3aa: ASSQSHNYGYT; len: 11; v_gene: TRBV23-1; j_gene: TRBJ1-2
CDR3aa: ASSPLASGFNEQF; len: 13; v_gene: TRBV7-8; j_gene: TRBJ2-1
CDR3aa: ASSWGQGAQVTNEKLF; len: 16; v_gene: TRBV5-1; j_gene: TRBJ1-4
CDR3aa: ASSLDRVTGELF; len: 12; v_gene: TRBV5-1; j_gene: TRBJ2-2
CDR3aa: ATGTPEAYEQY; len: 11; v_gene: TRBV15; j_gene: TRBJ2-7
CDR3aa: ASSYLVNTEAF; len: 11; v_gene: TRBV6-5; j_gene: TRBJ1-1
CDR3aa: ASSAWDSYNEKLF; len: 13; v_gene: TRBV9; j_gene: TRBJ1-4
CDR3aa: ASSQDPSTPLH; len: 11; v_gene: TRBV4-3; j_gene: TRBJ1-6
CDR3aa: ASSLWVLGTGTNEKLF; len: 16; v_gene: TRBV7-2; j_gene: TRBJ1-4
CDR3aa: SVVALNSYNEQF; len: 12; v_gene: TRBV29-1; j_gene: TRBJ2-1
CDR3aa: ASSPNPSPNEKLF; len: 13; v_gene: TRBV18; j_gene: TRBJ1-4
CDR3aa: ASSIETLTGTDTQY; len: 14; v_gene: TRBV19; j_gene: TRBJ2-3
CDR3aa: ASSLLQGTEAF; len: 11; v_gene: TRBV7-9; j_gene: TRBJ1-1
CDR3aa: ASSPAGGEQF; len: 10; v_gene: TRBV5-1; j_gene: TRBJ2-1
CDR3aa: ASSPGPILLQPF; len: 12; v_gene: TRBV18; j_gene: TRBJ1-1
CDR3aa: ASSQGETEAF; len: 10; v_gene: TRBV4-3; j_gene: TRBJ1-1
CDR3aa: ASSLGRGEKLF; len: 11; v_gene: TRBV11-2; j_gene: TRBJ1-4
CDR3aa: ASSLVGLEKLF; len: 11; v_gene: TRBV5-1; j_gene: TRBJ1-4
CDR3aa: ASSPNIVYLNYEQY; len: 14; v_gene: TRBV6-2/TRBV6-3; j_gene: TRBJ2-7
CDR3aa: ASTPGTEAF; len: 9; v_gene: TRBV12-3/TRBV12-4; j_gene: TRBJ1-1
CDR3aa: ASSLAWDTFWFEAF; len: 14; v_gene: TRBV27; j_gene: TRBJ1-1
CDR3aa: ATWDSKTEAF; len: 10; v_gene: TRBV2; j_gene: TRBJ1-1
CDR3aa: ASSLIYQGVVSGANVLT; len: 17; v_gene: TRBV27; j_gene: TRBJ2-6
CDR3aa: SAKLQGLRF; len: 9; v_gene: TRBV20-1; j_gene: TRBJ2-1
CDR3aa: ASSQAINRGNNQPQH; len: 15; v_gene: TRBV4-1; j_gene: TRBJ1-5
CDR3aa: ASSLGTPSTDTQY; len: 13; v_gene: TRBV6-6; j_gene: TRBJ2-3
CDR3aa: ASSARAPLTAGELF; len: 14; v_gene: TRBV25-1; j_gene: TRBJ2-2
CDR3aa: ASSFSTTWVGNTGELF; len: 16; v_gene: TRBV27; j_gene: TRBJ2-2
CDR3aa: ANSLAPTGQLNTEAF; len: 15; v_gene: TRBV11-2; j_gene: TRBJ1-1